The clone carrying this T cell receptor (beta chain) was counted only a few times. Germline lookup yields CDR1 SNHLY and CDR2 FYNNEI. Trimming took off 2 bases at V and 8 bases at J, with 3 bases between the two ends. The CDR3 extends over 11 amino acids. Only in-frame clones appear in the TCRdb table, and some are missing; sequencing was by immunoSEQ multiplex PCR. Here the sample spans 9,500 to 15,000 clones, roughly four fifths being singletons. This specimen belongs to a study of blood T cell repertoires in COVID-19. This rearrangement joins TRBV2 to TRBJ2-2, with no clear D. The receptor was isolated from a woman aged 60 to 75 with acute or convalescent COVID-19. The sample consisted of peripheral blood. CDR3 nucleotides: TGTGCCAGCAGTGAATCTGGGGAGCTGTTTTTT. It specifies CASSESGELFF.